Only a few counts were recorded for the clone carrying this TCR beta chain. Its specificity is unknown. The sample comes from a study of Graves' ophthalmopathy and Graves' hyperthyroidism. The study amplified TCR beta CDR3 regions using RNA transcripts. Second-round multiplex PCR came after first-round RT-PCR with HTBI primers. Using its own MiXCR run on the multiplex PCR reads, TCRdb lists one record per CDR3 protein. The sample has roughly 700,000 distinct CDR3 sequences, 35% to 50% seen once. Moderate-to-severe activity, with CAS ≥3, NOSPECS ≥4 and duration under 3 months, characterized the donors with ophthalmopathy. Clinical symptoms and serum thyroxine were used for diagnosis; TRAb, thyroid ultrasound and orbital computed tomography were also relied on. General study points: Most expanded clonotypes in thyroid above 0.001 frequency also showed up in blood.

V dropped 3 bases and J dropped 1; count of bases not matched to a gene: 6. This CDR3 has 15 residues. CDR1 is DFQATT, CDR2 SNEGSKA, per germline (reference sequence). Sequenced material: peripheral blood. The rearrangement uses TRBV20-1 and TRBJ1-5, with TRBD1 matching 7 bases. The clonotype originates from an adult man with Graves' ophthalmopathy. CDR3 DNA: TGCAGTGCTAGGATGGACAGGAGGAGCAATCAGCCCCAGCATTTT. Protein sequence: CSARMDRRSNQPQHF.